This T cell receptor beta chain was recovered during a study of Tregs in tolerant kidney transplant recipients (dated by TCRdb to about 2019). Regarding the study in general: The transplants used related donors along with nonmyeloablative bone marrow transplantation, and in the human trials mixed chimerism was transient. The study used TCRbeta sequencing to identify donor-specific regulatory T cells before combined kidney and bone marrow transplantation, then tracked those cells after transplant.

In the case of this clone: The antigen this receptor binds is unknown. No base quality information exists; no much larger clone differs at one position.

The cysteine opens and the phenylalanine closes a CDR3 of 17 amino acids. Only CDR3 DNA is held: 51 bases, read in frame from base 1. V and J are trimmed by 2 bases and 14 bases, and the gene matches miss 16 bases of the junction. Looking up the germline V gene yields CDR1 SGHVS and CDR2 FNYEAQ. Study-wide findings and limitations: Biological reproducibility was not examined directly, but technical replication error appeared to be minimal. Donor-specific Treg expansion was found to exceed global Treg expansion in tolerant patients, suggesting antigen-driven rather than nonspecific expansion. For some patients, the PCR primers changed as time went on, which meant samples from those patients could not be compared with one another at the nucleotide level. Because only a small number of patients were included, the study had limitations, and the results will need to be validated in larger populations as well as under other immunosuppression protocols. Expanding Tregs with activated donor B cells appeared to identify the most biologically relevant and donor-specific TCRbeta repertoire.

For TCRbeta CDR3 sequencing, genomic DNA from the sorted cells was extracted using the QIAGEN DNeasy Blood and Tissue Kit. Through immunoSEQ, high-throughput TCRbeta CDR3 sequencing was done commercially, including PCR amplification with internal controls and bias correction. The original pipeline was this. Unique productive TCRbeta sequences were defined by CDR3 nucleotide sequence when primers matched and otherwise by CDR3 amino acid sequence together with Vbeta and Jbeta genes. To correct for sorting error, sequences found in more than one sorted population at a frequency ratio of 2:1 or less were discarded, and the remaining shared sequences were assigned to the population with the higher frequency. Sequences were defined as donor-reactive when expanded at least 5-fold in CFSE-low cells versus unstimulated cells and present at a frequency of at least 0.01% in CFSE-low cells. Jensen-Shannon divergence calculated on the top 100 TCRbeta sequences ranked by frequency was used to measure repertoire divergence. For samples with multiple sequencing runs, sorting error was corrected separately for each run before the runs were pooled. Imported from immuneACCESS, the table was reduced by TCRdb to in-frame sequences with V and J called. These copies leave out some clones; in studies compared against another copy, an unresolved V gene accounts for under half, and the cause of the remainder is not known. V and J calls and clone size come straight from that table; D and trimming were deduced from the DNA. Counted in this sample were around 15,000 clones; roughly 78% of them appeared once. Jointly, the top ten make up under 2% of the sample.

According to the study, the label for this sample's time point signals: blood sample drawn before combined kidney and bone marrow transplant. Unstimulated Tregs (CD4+CD25+CD127-), CD4+ non-Tregs (CD4+CD25-), CD4 and CD8 cells were FACS-sorted from thawed PBMCs. Before Treg sorting, thawed PBMCs were rested overnight at 37°C with 200 IU/ml IL-2. Patients were 4 combined kidney and bone marrow transplant recipients from the ITN036ST trial, and only these trial subjects had samples available. Healthy control blood was processed to PBMCs by Ficoll density gradient and cryopreserved, and patient PBMCs were collected before and after transplant.

This receptor was obtained from a human donor who received a combined kidney and bone marrow transplant. Recombination joined TRBV7-6 with TRBJ1-6; 9 junctional bases match TRBD1. This specimen was Tregs from blood, taken before the transplant. This receptor has the CDR3 CASSLYGVGQGPPSLHF. In nucleotide form, the sequence is TGTGCCAGCAGCTTATACGGCGTGGGACAGGGTCCCCCGTCCCTCCACTTT.